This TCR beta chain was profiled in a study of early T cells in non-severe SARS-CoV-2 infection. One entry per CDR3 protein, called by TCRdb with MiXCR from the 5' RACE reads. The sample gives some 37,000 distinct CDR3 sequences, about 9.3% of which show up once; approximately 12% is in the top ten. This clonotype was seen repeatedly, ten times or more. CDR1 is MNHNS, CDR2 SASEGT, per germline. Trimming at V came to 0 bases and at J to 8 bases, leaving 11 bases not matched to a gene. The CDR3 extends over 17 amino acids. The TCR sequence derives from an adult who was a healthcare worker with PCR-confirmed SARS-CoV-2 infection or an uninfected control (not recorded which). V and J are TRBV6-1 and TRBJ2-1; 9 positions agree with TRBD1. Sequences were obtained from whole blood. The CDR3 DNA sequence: TGTGCCAGCAGTGAAGCACCTGGGGGACAGGGTAAGGATGAGCAGTTCTTC. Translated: CASSEAPGGQGKDEQFF.